The TCR beta chain described here comes from a study of vaccination effects on CD4 cells after COVID-19. Study-wide context: It was a median of 72 days after the second dose that post-vaccine samples were obtained. Broader study findings: Few convalescent patients were studied, and early post-infection samples were lacking. By a late point after vaccination, infection- and vaccine-induced clones had shrunk markedly through clonal contraction.

Profiling relied on immunoSEQ multiplex PCR, and the TCRdb table lists in-frame clones only, not all of them. The sample records around 50,000 clones, 65% to 80% being singletons. With around ten days of culture completed, CD4+ T cells were isolated. The individual was infected with SARS-CoV-2 between March and December 2020, as confirmed by PCR. Vaccination of participants consisted of two doses of either the BNT162b2 or mRNA-1273 vaccine. CDR1 and CDR2 (germline): LNHDA, SQIVND (reference sequence). CDR3 size: 15 residues. Between the trimmed V and J ends, which lost 2 bases and 7 bases, there was a span of 17 bases. To note about this clone: Its antigen is currently unknown.

This clonotype originated in a human donor who had a prior SARS-CoV-2 infection. This material consisted of CD4+ T cells from PBMCs cultured without peptide, taken after COVID-19 vaccination. The V gene is TRBV19, the J gene TRBJ1-1, with D possibly being TRBD1 (6 bases). The CDR3 sequence: CASSISGHAGYEAFF. The CDR3 nucleotides read TGTGCCAGTAGTATATCGGGACACGCGGGGTATGAAGCTTTCTTT.